The entry that follows covers one TCR beta chain sequence. The CDR3 spans 12 residues. V was pared by 4 bases and J by 6 bases, with 7 bases between. Looked up from germline, CDR1 is SNHLY and CDR2 is FYNNEI. The source of the sample is a study of blood T cell repertoires in COVID-19. The data were produced by immunoSEQ multiplex PCR, yet TCRdb's version contains in-frame clones alone and is incomplete. The table shows 300,000 to 400,000 clones, with 88% occurring only once. It was during active infection that Seattle patients were enrolled and then longitudinally followed. The source of this sequence is a woman in her sixties or seventies with COVID-19, enrolled during active disease. Sequenced input: peripheral blood. The chain links TRBV2 to TRBJ2-1; D gene uncertain. The CDR3 spells CASSGEFNEQFF. CDR3 DNA sequence: TGTGCCAGCAGTGGCGAGTTCAATGAGCAGTTCTTC.